The present TCR beta chain was sequenced within a study of cytomegalovirus exposure and HLA in healthy donors. Turning to the study itself: A data release that came early held roughly 90 million unique TCRs from HLA-typed donors. Broader study findings: Rates of TCR association differed by HLA locus in a later analysis, with DRB1 highest and HLA-C lowest. Specificity of a few CMV-associated chains for CMV antigens was verified in vitro. Earlier analysis looked at TCR beta V segments, and most were productive about 90% or about 30% of the time.

In the case of this clone: Its antigen is as yet unknown. Mismatch with germline at one junction end may stem from a read error.

The germline gives CDR1 MNHNS, CDR2 SASEGT. This CDR3 spans 15 amino acids. Use of 60 Vbeta and 13 Jbeta primers characterized the PCR. Sequenced by immunoSEQ multiplex PCR; TCRdb stores in-frame clones only, minus some. The profile shows about 92,000 clones, under 80% of them singletons. This sequence originates from a man between 50 and 59 years old in good health and CMV-seropositive. The sample comprised PBMCs. This rearrangement joins TRBV6-1 to TRBJ1-5; TRBD1 matches at 9 bases. This CDR3 reads CASSTEQGANQPQNF. Here the CDR3 DNA reads TGTGCCAGCAGTACCGAACAGGGGGCGAATCAGCCCCAGAATTTT.